This TCR beta chain was profiled in a study of T cells in Graves' hyperthyroidism and ophthalmopathy. Study-wide results and limits: Ophthalmopathy stood apart from stable hyperthyroidism in a 13 V-J model.

The investigators amplified TCR beta CDR3 regions from RNA transcripts. First-round RT-PCR with HTBI primers amplified the TCR CDR3 region. TCRdb re-derived calls from the multiplex PCR reads in MiXCR, one entry per CDR3 protein. The data contain over 700,000 distinct CDR3 sequences, around a sixth of them singletons. This clonotype was counted at least ten times. As yet, its antigen is unknown. The specimen was blood. This TCR was sampled from a woman aged 50 to 60 with Graves' hyperthyroidism that later progressed to Graves' ophthalmopathy.

CDR3 nucleotides: TGTGCCAGCAGTTCCCCGGGACGAAATGTGTCACCCCTCCACTTT. It yields the protein CASSSPGRNVSPLHF. V usage is TRBV28 and J usage is TRBJ1-6; tentatively, D is TRBD1 (5 bases). Deletions cut 4 bases from V and 10 bases from J, with 17 bases between. The CDR3 extends over 15 amino acids. Germline lookup yields CDR1 MDHEN and CDR2 SYDVKM.